This TCR beta chain was found in a study of T-cell memory formation after mild COVID-19 (dated by TCRdb to the early 2020s). Background on the whole study: Most TCR sequence clusters were specific to one of the two donors. The cohort comprised two young, previously healthy adult volunteers, one female and one male. Longitudinal TCRalpha and TCRbeta repertoire sequencing tracked T-cell clones expanding and contracting after mild COVID-19 in a couple of donors. The paper's findings and limits, for the study overall: Some responding clones were found in pre-infection memory, which suggests that pre-existing cross-reactive memory T cells took part in the SARS-CoV-2 response. Contracting CD4+ clones appeared mostly in the CM and EM memory subsets, whereas CD8+ clones were enriched in EMRA. The study included only two mild cases, and larger cohorts that include severe cases with pre-infection samples were judged to be necessary. Clones that contracted from day 15 to 85 showed balanced CD4/CD8 phenotypes, whereas a second wave of clones that expanded from day 15 to 37 leaned towards CD4+. SARS-CoV-2 specificity of the second-wave clones peaking on day 37 was not confirmed.

The instrument was an Illumina NovaSeq 6000. TCRalpha and TCRbeta cDNA libraries were built by 5'RACE with constant-segment primers, adding sample barcodes and unique molecular identifiers. Trizol reagent was used to extract RNA from every sample. Amplification of the libraries took two PCR steps, and the second step added a second sample barcode plus Illumina TruSeq adapters. Sequencing of the libraries was done on an Illumina NovaSeq, producing 2 x 150 bp paired-end reads. The original methods were these. With migec v1.2.7, reads were demultiplexed and then collapsed into UMI-guided consensus sequences. Using mixcr v2.1.11, the UMI consensuses were aligned to TRA and TRB V and J templates and assembled into clonotypes. A clonotype was counted as expanded or contracted only if both edgeR and NoisET called the change significant, with noise models trained on biological replicates. For edgeR calls, the thresholds were a false discovery rate-adjusted p below 0.01 and a log2 fold-change of 1. As an exploratory analysis of dynamics, max-normalized trajectories of the 1000 most abundant clonotypes were examined by PCA with hierarchical clustering. Separately sequenced CD4+ and CD8+ repertoires were used to assign a CD4 or CD8 phenotype to each responding clone. TCRdb ran its own pipeline on the public reads, namely fastp trimming at Q25 and MiXCR clone calling, and kept in-frame beta chains. Identical CDR3 proteins give one entry, which carries the most common genes and DNA. The V and J calls, along with clone size, are taken from TCRdb and not from the paper's own processing. Here the sample has some 260,000 distinct CDR3 sequences; less than 20% occur a single time. Of the sample, approximately 3.6% falls within the top ten clones.

Including the terminal cysteine and phenylalanine, the CDR3 comprises 18 residues. Only CDR3 DNA is held: 54 bases, read in frame from base 1. The junction carries 21 bases between V and J, which are trimmed by 3 bases and 3 bases respectively. The germline V gene gives CDR1 as SGHTA and CDR2 as FQGNSA. Ficoll-Paque density gradient centrifugation was the method used to isolate PBMCs. This clonotype was seen only a few times. Its antigen remains undetermined. One base away there is no much larger clone; base qualities are not given. The sequencing sample was made of PBMCs or a T cell subset sorted from them (not recorded which). The V and J genes are TRBV7-2 and TRBJ1-3; D gene: possibly TRBD1, on 5 matching bases. The origin of this receptor is a man aged 18 to 29 who had mild COVID-19 (a few samples of this study predate the infection). The sample titles of this study are shuffled in the database, so cell type and time point are left out; the donor was told from shared clones. The CDR3 amino acid sequence is: CASSFARRDAARGNTIYF. The nucleotide sequence reads TGTGCCAGCAGCTTCGCTCGCCGGGACGCAGCTCGTGGAAACACCATATATTTT.